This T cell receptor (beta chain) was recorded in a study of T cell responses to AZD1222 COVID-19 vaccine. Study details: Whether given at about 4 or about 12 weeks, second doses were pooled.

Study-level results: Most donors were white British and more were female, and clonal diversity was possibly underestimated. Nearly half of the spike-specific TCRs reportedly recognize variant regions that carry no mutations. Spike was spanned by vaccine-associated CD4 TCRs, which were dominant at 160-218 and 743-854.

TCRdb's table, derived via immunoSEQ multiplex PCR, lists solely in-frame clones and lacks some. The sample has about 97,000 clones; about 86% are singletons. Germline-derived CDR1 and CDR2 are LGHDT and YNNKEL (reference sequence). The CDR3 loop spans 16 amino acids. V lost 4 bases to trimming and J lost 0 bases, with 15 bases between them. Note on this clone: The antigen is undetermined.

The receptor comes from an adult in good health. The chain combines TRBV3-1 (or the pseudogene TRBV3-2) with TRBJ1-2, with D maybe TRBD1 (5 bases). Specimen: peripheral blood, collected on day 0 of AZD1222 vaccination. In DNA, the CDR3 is TGTGCCAGCAGCCGACTTCAGGGATATCCTAACTATGGCTACACCTTC. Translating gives CASSRLQGYPNYGYTF.